The 17 T cell receptor beta chains below all came from one sample that was sequenced in a study of blood T cell repertoires in COVID-19. The data were produced by immunoSEQ multiplex PCR, yet TCRdb's version contains in-frame clones alone and is incomplete. The repertoire holds over 200,000 clones, with approximately 86% as singletons. The sequencing input was peripheral blood. These receptor sequences come from a woman aged 30 to 39 who had recovered from COVID-19.

This chain joins TRBV4-3 and TRBJ2-2; possibly TRBD1 for D (6 bases). V lost 3 bases, J lost 8 bases, and 16 bases lay in between. The CDR3 consists of 15 residues. Germline V lookup: CDR1 LGHNA, CDR2 YSLEER. This CDR3 is CASSQRDTELGELFF. CDR3 sequence (DNA): TGCGCCAGCAGCCAGAGGGACACGGAATTGGGGGAGCTGTTTTTT.

This chain links TRBV18 with TRBJ1-1; 7 bases map to TRBD1. The germline CDR1 and CDR2 sequences are KGHSH and LQKENI. This CDR3 is built from 16 residues. Trimming removed 6 bases from V and 0 bases from J; junction bases left unmatched: 10. The CDR3 DNA is TGTGCCAGCTCGTCTTCGGGACAGACCATGAACACTGAAGCTTTCTTT. This codes for CASSSSGQTMNTEAFF.

This clone was counted once. The chain uses TRBV19 and TRBJ2-7, with TRBD1 matching over 11 bases. V shed 4 bases and J 5 bases; nucleotides not matched to a gene: 10. CDR3 length equals 16 residues. Germline CDR1 LNHDA, CDR2 SQIVND (reference sequence). DNA of the CDR3: TGTGCCAGTAGTACGCCTATCGGACAGGGGGCCAACGAGCAGTACTTC. Residues: CASSTPIGQGANEQYF.

This clone has just one count. The J gene is TRBJ2-7, the V gene TRBV19, with D possibly being TRBD1 (6 bases). Germline V lookup: CDR1 LNHDA, CDR2 SQIVND (reference sequence). The germline V and J ends were trimmed by 4 bases and 2 bases, with 18 bases remaining between them. The CDR3 has 16 amino acids. CDR3 sequence: CASSTISDSSTYEQYF. In DNA form, the CDR3 reads TGTGCCAGTAGTACCATTTCGGACAGCTCCACCTACGAGCAGTACTTC.

The chain recombines TRBV12-1 with TRBJ1-5; no DNA check was done on the table's D call, TRBD1. TRBV12-1 is a documented pseudogene. The CDR3 length is 16 residues. The CDR3 DNA reads as TGTGCCAGCAGCTTCATCGACAGGGGTAGCAATCAGCCCCAGCATTTT. Its protein is CASSFIDRGSNQPQHF.

The chain links TRBV7-6 to TRBJ2-5; 9 positions agree with TRBD2. The CDR3 sequence is 14 residues long. Germline V lookup: CDR1 SGHVS, CDR2 FNYEAQ. J gave up 5 bases and V 11 bases, and 12 bases lay outside the gene matches. CDR3 in amino acids: CASVSRGGPETQYF. CDR3 DNA: TGTGCCTCGGTCTCGCGGGGGGGCCCGGAGACCCAGTACTTC.

The rearrangement uses TRBV9 and TRBJ2-5; 7 nucleotides line up with TRBD2. Germline values: CDR1 SGDLS, CDR2 YYNGEE. The CDR3 loop spans 15 amino acids. J gave up 5 bases and V 1 base, and 8 bases lay outside the gene matches. The CDR3, as DNA: TGTGCCAGCAGCGTACGTGGGGGGGATTCGGAGACCCAGTACTTC. Encoded protein: CASSVRGGDSETQYF.

The CDR3 DNA sequence: TGTGCCAGCAGCCCAGGGACAGGGGGTGTGGAAGCCACTGAAGCTTTCTTT. It translates to CASSPGTGGVEATEAFF. The chain uses TRBV5-4 and TRBJ1-1; 11 bases match TRBD1. The CDR3 runs 17 residues. CDR1 is SGHNT and CDR2 is YYREEE in the germline V gene (reference sequence). Trimming at V came to 4 bases and at J to 4 bases, leaving 12 bases not matched to a gene.

This clone was detected only once. The rearrangement joins TRBV7-2 to TRBJ1-1, with D uncertain. CDR1 and CDR2 from the germline V gene are SGHTA and FQGNSA. This CDR3 has 14 residues. V lost 2 bases, J lost 6 bases, and 13 bases lay in between. The CDR3 sequence: CASSLSGLAAEAFF. CDR3 in DNA: TGTGCCAGCAGCTTAAGTGGCTTGGCGGCTGAAGCTTTCTTT.

In its sample, this clone was seen once. The rearrangement uses TRBV7-2 and TRBJ1-4; a weak D match, TRBD1 (6 bases). The CDR3 consists of 15 residues. V lost 5 bases, J lost 4 bases, and 14 bases lay in between. Germline CDR1 and CDR2: SGHTA and FQGNSA. This chain's CDR3 is CASSKGGAGNEKLFF. Here the CDR3 DNA reads TGTGCCAGCAGCAAAGGGGGAGCTGGTAATGAAAAACTGTTTTTT.

CDR3 in DNA: TGTGCCAGCAGTGGACGGACTACCACAGATACGCAGTATTTT. Translated: CASSGRTTTDTQYF. The rearrangement uses TRBV2 and TRBJ2-3; perhaps TRBD2 as D (6 bases). Per germline, CDR1 SNHLY and CDR2 FYNNEI. The CDR3 covers 14 residues. Trimming took 4 bases from V and 2 from J, leaving 10 bases between them. Variable domain in full (rest from reference TRBV2 and TRBJ2-3): EPEVTQTPSHQVTQMGQEVILRCVPISNHLYFYWYRQILGQKVEFLVSFYNNEISEKSEIFDDQFSVERPDGSNFTLKIRSTKLEDSAMYFCASSGRTTTDTQYFGPGTRLTVL.

This chain connects TRBV6-1 to TRBJ2-1; 12 nucleotides match TRBD2. Germline V gene sequence: CDR1 MNHNS, CDR2 SASEGT. V was pared by 1 base and J by 11 bases, with 6 bases of the junction left unmatched. The CDR3 runs to 15 residues. CDR3 amino acids: CASSEVLAGGFQQFF. The CDR3 nucleotides read TGTGCCAGCAGTGAAGTACTAGCGGGGGGCTTTCAGCAGTTCTTC.

This clone turned up a few times. V usage is TRBV4-2 and J usage is TRBJ2-7; 11 positions agree with TRBD2. CDR1 is LGHNA and CDR2 is YNFKEQ in the germline V gene. V shed 4 bases, J shed 2 bases, and the junction held 16 bases outside the gene matches. This CDR3 spans 19 amino acids. CDR3 residues: CASSPRGASGGKQAYEQYF. CDR3 DNA sequence: TGTGCCAGCAGCCCACGGGGGGCTAGCGGGGGGAAACAGGCCTACGAGCAGTACTTC.

This clone was observed a single time. This chain connects TRBV7-2 to TRBJ2-5, with D maybe TRBD2 (7 bases). The CDR3 totals 15 residues. Germline CDR1 and CDR2: SGHTA and FQGNSA. Between the trimmed V and J ends, which lost 1 base and 5 bases, there was a span of 14 bases. DNA of the CDR3: TGTGCCAGCAGCTTAGGGGAGGGGGGGCTTGAGACCCAGTACTTC. The encoded protein is CASSLGEGGLETQYF.

The chain links TRBV2 to TRBJ1-6; D might be TRBD1 (5 bases). CDR3 length equals 13 residues. Germline-derived CDR1 and CDR2 are SNHLY and FYNNEI. V was clipped by 3 bases and J by 8 bases, with 8 bases between them. CDR3 nucleotides: TGTGCCAGCAGTGACGGGGGTTATTCACCCCTCCACTTT. Amino acid sequence: CASSDGGYSPLHF.

The rearrangement joins TRBV3-1 (or the pseudogene TRBV3-2) to TRBJ1-3; the D gene is possibly TRBD1 (6 bases). The CDR3 has 15 residues. Germline assignment: CDR1 LGHDT and CDR2 YNNKEL (reference sequence). V was cut by 4 bases and J by 3 bases, with 13 bases left in between. The CDR3 DNA reads as TGTGCCAGCAGCCTGTGGATAGGGGGTGGAAACACCATATATTTT. This translates into CASSLWIGGGNTIYF.

The V and J genes are TRBV3-1 (or the pseudogene TRBV3-2) and TRBJ1-2; D is perhaps TRBD1 (5 bases). The length of the CDR3 is 17 residues. V was clipped by 0 bases and J by 4 bases, with 18 bases between them. Germline CDR1 and CDR2: LGHDT and YNNKEL (reference sequence). CDR3 bases: TGTGCCAGCAGCCAAGACCCCAGTTTAGGGGTGGCCTATGGCTACACCTTC. Protein sequence: CASSQDPSLGVAYGYTF.